What follows is one TCR beta chain and its context. The antigen is undetermined. The CDR3 is 14 amino acids. With V trimmed by 1 base and J by 3 bases, 3 bases remained unmatched. Per germline, CDR1 SQVTM and CDR2 ANQGSEA. Generated by immunoSEQ multiplex PCR, the TCRdb table keeps only in-frame clones and is missing some. The table includes about 100,000 clones, just over 90% detected once. This sample stems from a study of T cell responses to AZD1222 COVID-19 vaccine. General observations from the study: Most donors were white British and more were female, and clonal diversity was possibly underestimated. Only a handful of AZD1222 recipients, roughly six in all, had baseline seropositivity. The repertoires were collected only after the peak T cell response.

This receptor was obtained from an adult who received the AZD1222 COVID-19 vaccine. This material consisted of peripheral blood, taken 28 days after the second AZD1222 dose. This rearrangement joins TRBV29-1 to TRBJ2-3; 8 bases align to TRBD2. The CDR3 nucleotides are TGCAGCGTTGAAGCCCCTAGCGGGACAGATACGCAGTATTTT. It specifies CSVEAPSGTDTQYF.